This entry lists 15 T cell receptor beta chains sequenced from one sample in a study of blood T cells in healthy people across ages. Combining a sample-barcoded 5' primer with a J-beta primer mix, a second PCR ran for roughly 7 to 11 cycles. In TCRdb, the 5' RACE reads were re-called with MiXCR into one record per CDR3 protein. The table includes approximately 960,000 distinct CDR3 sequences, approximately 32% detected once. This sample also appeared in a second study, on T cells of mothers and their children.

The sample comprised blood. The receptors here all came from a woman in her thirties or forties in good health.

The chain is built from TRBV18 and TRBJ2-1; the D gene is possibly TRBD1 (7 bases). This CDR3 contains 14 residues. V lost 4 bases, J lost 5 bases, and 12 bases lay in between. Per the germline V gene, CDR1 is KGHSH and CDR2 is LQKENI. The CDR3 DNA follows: TGTGCCAGCTCACGACAGGGACTTAACAATGAGCAGTTCTTC. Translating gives CASSRQGLNNEQFF. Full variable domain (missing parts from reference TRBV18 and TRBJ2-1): NAGVMQNPRHLVRRRGQEARLRCSPMKGHSHVYWYRQLPEEGLKFMVYLQKENIIDESGMPKERFSAEFPKEGPSILRIQQVVRGDSAAYFCASSRQGLNNEQFFGPGTRLTVL.

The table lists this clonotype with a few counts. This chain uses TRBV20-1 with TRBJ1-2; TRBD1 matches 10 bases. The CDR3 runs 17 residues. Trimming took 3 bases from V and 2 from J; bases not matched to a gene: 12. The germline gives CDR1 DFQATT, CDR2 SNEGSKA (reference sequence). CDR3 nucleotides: TGCAGTGCTAGGCCCCGATCCGGGACAGGGGCGAACTATGGCTACACCTTC. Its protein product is CSARPRSGTGANYGYTF.

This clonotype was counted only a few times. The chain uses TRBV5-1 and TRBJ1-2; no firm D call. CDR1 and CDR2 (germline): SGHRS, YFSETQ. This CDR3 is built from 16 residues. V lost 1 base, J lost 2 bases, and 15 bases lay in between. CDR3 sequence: CASSLSSGRANYGYTF. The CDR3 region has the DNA TGCGCCAGCAGCTTGAGTTCTGGCAGAGCGAACTATGGCTACACCTTC.

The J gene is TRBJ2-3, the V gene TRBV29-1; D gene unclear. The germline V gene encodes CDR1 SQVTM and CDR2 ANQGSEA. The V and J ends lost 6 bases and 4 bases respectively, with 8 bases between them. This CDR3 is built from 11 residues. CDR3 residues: CSVRPADTQYF. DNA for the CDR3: TGCAGCGTCCGGCCCGCAGATACGCAGTATTTT.

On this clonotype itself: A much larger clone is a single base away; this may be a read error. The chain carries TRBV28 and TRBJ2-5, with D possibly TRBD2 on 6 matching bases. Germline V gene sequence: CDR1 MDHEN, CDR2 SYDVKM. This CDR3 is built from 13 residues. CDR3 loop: CASSRLVFETRYF. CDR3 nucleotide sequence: TGTGCCAGCAGCCGACTAGTATTTGAGACCCGGTACTTC.

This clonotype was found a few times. The CDR3: CASSDPTGSEKLFF. In DNA, the CDR3 is TGCGCCAGCAGCGACCCAACAGGTAGTGAAAAACTGTTTTTT. This chain connects TRBV5-1 to TRBJ1-4, with a tentative D call TRBD1 (5 bases). Trimming pared 4 bases from V and 7 bases from J, leaving 14 bases between. Looked up from germline, CDR1 is SGHRS and CDR2 is YFSETQ. There are 14 residues in the CDR3.

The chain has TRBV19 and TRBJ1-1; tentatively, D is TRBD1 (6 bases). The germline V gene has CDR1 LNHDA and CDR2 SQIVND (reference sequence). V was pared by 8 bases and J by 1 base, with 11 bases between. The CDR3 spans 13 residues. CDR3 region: CASRGQQNTEAFF. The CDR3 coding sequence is TGTGCCAGTCGGGGACAACAGAACACTGAAGCTTTCTTT.

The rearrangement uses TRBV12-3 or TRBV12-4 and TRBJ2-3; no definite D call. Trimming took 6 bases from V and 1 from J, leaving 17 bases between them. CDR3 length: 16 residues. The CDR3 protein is CASRTNVGSGTDTQYF. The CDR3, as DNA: TGTGCCAGCAGGACGAATGTTGGCAGCGGCACAGATACGCAGTATTTT.

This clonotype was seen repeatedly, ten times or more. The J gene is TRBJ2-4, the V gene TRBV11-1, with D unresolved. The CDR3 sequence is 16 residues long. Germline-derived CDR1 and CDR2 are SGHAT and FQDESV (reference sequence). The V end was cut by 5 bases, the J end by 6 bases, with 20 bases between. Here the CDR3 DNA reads TGTGCCAGCAGCCCAAGGCAGGTCGAAGGGTTAAACATTCAGTACTTC. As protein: CASSPRQVEGLNIQYF.

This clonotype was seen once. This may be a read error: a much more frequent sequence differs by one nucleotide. CDR3 nucleotides: TGCAGTGGTAACCCCTCGATCCGGGAGACCCGGTACTTC. Its translation: CSGNPSIRETRYF. This chain uses TRBV20-1 with TRBJ2-4, with a possible D match to TRBD2 (6 bases). CDR1 is DFQATT and CDR2 is SNEGSKA in the germline V gene (reference sequence). The V gene lost 7 bases and the J gene lost 15 bases, with 25 bases spanning the gap. The CDR3 covers 13 residues.

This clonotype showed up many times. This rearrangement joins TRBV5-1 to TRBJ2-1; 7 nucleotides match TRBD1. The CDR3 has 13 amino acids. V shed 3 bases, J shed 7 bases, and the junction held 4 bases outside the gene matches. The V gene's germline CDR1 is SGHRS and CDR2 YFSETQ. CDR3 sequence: CASSSTGTNEQFF. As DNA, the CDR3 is TGCGCCAGCAGCTCGACAGGGACGAATGAGCAGTTCTTC.

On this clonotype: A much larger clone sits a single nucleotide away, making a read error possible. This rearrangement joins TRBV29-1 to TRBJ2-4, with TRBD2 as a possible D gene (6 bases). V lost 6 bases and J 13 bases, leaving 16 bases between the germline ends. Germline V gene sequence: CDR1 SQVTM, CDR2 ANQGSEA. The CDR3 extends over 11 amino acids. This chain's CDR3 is CSVGPGTEQYF. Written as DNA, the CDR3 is TGCAGCGTGGGACCGGGGACTGAGCAGTACTTC.

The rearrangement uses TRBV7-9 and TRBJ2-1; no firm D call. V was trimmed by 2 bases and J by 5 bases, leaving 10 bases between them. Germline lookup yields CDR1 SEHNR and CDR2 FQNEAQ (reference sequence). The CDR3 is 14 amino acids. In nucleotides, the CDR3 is TGTGCCAGCAGCTTAAGGACGGCCAACAATGAGCAGTTCTTC. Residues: CASSLRTANNEQFF. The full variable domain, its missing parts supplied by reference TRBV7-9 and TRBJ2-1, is DTGVSQNPRHKITKRGQNVTFRCDPISEHNRLYWYRQTLGQGPEFLTYFQNEAQLEKSRLLSDRFSAERPKGSFSTLEIQRTEQGDSAMYLCASSLRTANNEQFFGPGTRLTVL.

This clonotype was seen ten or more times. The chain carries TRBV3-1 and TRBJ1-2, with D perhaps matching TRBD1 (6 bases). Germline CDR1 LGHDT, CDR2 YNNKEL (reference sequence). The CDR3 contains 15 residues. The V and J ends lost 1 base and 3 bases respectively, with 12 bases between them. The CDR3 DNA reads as TGTGCCAGCAGCCAAGTTCGGGGGCGCGACTATGGCTACACCTTC. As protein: CASSQVRGRDYGYTF.

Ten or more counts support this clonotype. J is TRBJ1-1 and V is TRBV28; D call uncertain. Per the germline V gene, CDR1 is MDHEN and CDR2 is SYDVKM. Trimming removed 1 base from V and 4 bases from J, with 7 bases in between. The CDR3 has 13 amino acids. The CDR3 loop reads CASSLYGGTEAFF. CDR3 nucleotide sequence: TGTGCCAGCAGTTTATACGGAGGCACTGAAGCTTTCTTT.